Sequencing of this TCR beta chain was carried out in a study of blood T cell repertoires in COVID-19. The germline V and J ends were trimmed by 7 bases and 4 bases, with 29 bases remaining between them. Germline values: CDR1 SGHTA, CDR2 FQGNSA. The CDR3 contains 19 residues. Assay used: immunoSEQ multiplex PCR; TCRdb lists only in-frame clones, some missing. The sample shows 300,000 to 350,000 clones, about 91% of them seen only once. The chain recombines TRBV7-2 with TRBJ1-5; unclear D gene. The specimen was peripheral blood. The TCR originated in a woman under 40 with COVID-19, enrolled during active disease. In nucleotides, the CDR3 is TGTGCCAGCACCTATTATCCCTCCGGGTGGAGTTGCGGTAATCAGCCCCAGCATTTT. Its translation: CASTYYPSGWSCGNQPQHF.